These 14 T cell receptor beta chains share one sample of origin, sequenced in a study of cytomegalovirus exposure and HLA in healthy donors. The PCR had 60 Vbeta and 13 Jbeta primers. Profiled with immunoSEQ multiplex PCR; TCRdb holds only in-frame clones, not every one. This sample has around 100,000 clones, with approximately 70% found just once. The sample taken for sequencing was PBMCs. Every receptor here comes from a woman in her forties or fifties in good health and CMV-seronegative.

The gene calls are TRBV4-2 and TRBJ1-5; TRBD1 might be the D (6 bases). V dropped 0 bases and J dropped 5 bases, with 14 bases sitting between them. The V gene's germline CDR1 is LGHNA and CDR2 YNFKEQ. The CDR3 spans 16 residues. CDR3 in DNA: TGTGCCAGCAGCCAAGAAGGGCGACAGGCTTATCAGCCCCAGCATTTT. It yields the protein CASSQEGRQAYQPQHF.

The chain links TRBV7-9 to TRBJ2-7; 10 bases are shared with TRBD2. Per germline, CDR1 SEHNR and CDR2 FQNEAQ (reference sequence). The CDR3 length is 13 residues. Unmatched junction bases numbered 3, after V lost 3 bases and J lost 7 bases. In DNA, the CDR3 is TGTGCCAGCAGCTTGAGCGGGAGGGGGGAGCAGTACTTC. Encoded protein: CASSLSGRGEQYF. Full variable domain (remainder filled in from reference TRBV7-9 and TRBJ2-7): DTGVSQNPRHKITKRGQNVTFRCDPISEHNRLYWYRQTLGQGPEFLTYFQNEAQLEKSRLLSDRFSAERPKGSFSTLEIQRTEQGDSAMYLCASSLSGRGEQYFGPGTRLTVT.

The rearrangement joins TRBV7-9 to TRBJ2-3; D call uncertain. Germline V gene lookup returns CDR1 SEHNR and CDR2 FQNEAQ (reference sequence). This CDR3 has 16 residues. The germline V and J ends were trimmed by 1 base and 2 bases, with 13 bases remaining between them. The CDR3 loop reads CASSLVLVTYTDTQYF. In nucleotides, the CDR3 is TGTGCCAGCAGCTTAGTTCTAGTGACTTACACAGATACGCAGTATTTT.

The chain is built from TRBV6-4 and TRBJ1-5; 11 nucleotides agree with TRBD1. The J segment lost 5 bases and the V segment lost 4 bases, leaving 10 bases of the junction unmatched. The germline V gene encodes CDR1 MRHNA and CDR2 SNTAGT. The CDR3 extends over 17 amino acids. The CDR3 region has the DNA TGTGCCAGCAGTGTGAAGGGACAGGGGGGCTCGTATCAGCCCCAGCATTTT. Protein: CASSVKGQGGSYQPQHF.

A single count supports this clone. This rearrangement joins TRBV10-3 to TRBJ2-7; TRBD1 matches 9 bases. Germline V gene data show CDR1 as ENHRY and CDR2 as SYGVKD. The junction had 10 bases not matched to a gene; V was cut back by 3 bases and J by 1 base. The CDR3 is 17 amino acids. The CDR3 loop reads CAISDADRGIGSYEQYF. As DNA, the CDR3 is TGTGCCATCAGTGATGCCGACAGGGGGATAGGTTCCTACGAGCAGTACTTC.

CDR3 sequence: CASSFIRAGPGYEQYF. CDR3 DNA: TGTGCCAGCAGTTTTATCCGCGCGGGCCCTGGCTACGAGCAGTACTTC. V gene TRBV27 combines with J gene TRBJ2-7, with D perhaps TRBD2 (5 bases). With 3 bases removed from V and 3 bases from J, the gap between germline ends came to 18 bases. The CDR3 length is 16 residues. From germline, CDR1 is MNHEY and CDR2 SMNVEV (reference sequence).

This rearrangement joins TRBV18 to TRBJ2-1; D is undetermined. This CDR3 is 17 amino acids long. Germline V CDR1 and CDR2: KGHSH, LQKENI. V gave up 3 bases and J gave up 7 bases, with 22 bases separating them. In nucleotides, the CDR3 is TGTGCCAGCTCACCCCAAGTGAGCGAGAGTGTCGGAAATGAGCAGTTCTTC. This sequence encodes CASSPQVSESVGNEQFF.

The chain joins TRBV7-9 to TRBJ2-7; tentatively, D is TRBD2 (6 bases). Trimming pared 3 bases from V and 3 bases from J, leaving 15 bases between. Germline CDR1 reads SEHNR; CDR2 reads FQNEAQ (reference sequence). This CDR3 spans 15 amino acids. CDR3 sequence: CASSFGGARSYEQYF. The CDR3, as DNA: TGTGCCAGCAGCTTCGGAGGGGCGCGCAGCTACGAGCAGTACTTC.

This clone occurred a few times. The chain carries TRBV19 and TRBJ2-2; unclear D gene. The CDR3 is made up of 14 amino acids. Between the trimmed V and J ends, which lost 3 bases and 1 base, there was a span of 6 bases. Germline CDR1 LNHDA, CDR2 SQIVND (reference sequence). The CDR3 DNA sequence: TGTGCCAGTAGTATGGCAGGGAACACCGGGGAGCTGTTTTTT. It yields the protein CASSMAGNTGELFF.

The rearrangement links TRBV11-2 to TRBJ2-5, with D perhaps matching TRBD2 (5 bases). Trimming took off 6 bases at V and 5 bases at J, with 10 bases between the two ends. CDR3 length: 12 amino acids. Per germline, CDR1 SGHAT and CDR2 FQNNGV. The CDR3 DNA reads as TGTGCCAGCAGAAAGAGCGGTGAGACCCAGTACTTC. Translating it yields CASRKSGETQYF.

The CDR3 is CASSGTGGASPNQPQHF. CDR3 DNA sequence: TGTGCCAGCAGCGGGACAGGGGGCGCGAGTCCCAATCAGCCCCAGCATTTT. The genes are TRBV2 and TRBJ1-5; 12 positions agree with TRBD1. The length of the CDR3 is 17 residues. Germline V gene sequence: CDR1 SNHLY, CDR2 FYNNEI. V lost 6 bases and J lost 3; bases outside the gene matches: 9.

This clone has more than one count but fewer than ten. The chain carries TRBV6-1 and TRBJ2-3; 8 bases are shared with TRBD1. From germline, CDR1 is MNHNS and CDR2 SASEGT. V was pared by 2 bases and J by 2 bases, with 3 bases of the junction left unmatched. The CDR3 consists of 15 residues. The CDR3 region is CASSERGQDTDTQYF. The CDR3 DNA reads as TGTGCCAGCAGTGAAAGGGGACAGGACACAGATACGCAGTATTTT.

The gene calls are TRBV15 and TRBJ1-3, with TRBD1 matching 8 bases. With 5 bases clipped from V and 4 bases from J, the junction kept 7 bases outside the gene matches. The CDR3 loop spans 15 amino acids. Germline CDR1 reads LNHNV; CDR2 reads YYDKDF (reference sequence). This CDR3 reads CATSPSRQGGNTIYF. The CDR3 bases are TGTGCCACCAGCCCTTCCCGACAGGGGGGAAACACCATATATTTT. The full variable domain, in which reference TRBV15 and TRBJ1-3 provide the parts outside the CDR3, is DAMVIQNPRYQVTQFGKPVTLSCSQTLNHNVMYWYQQKSSQAPKLLFHYYDKDFNNEADTPDNFQSRRPNTSFCFLDIRSPGLGDTAMYLCATSPSRQGGNTIYFGEGSWLTVV.

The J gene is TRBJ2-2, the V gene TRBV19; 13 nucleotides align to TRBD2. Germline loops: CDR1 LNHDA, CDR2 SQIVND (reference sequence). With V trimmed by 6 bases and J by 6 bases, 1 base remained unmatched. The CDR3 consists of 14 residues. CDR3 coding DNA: TGTGCCAGTAGACTAGCGGGAGGGCCCGGGGAGCTGTTTTTT. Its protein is CASRLAGGPGELFF.